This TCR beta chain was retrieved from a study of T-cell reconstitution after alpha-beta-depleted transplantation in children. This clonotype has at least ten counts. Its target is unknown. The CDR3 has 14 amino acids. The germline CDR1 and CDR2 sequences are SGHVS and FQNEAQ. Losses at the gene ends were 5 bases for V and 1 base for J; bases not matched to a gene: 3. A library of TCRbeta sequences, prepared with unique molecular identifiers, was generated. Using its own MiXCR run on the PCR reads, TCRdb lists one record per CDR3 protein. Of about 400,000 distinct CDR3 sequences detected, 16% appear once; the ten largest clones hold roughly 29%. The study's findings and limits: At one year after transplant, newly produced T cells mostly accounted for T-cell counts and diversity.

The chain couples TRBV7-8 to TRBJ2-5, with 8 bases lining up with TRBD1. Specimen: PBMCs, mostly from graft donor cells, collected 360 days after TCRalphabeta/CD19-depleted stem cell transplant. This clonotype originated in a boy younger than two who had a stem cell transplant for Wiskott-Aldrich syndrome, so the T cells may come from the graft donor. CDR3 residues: CASSQDRVQETQYF. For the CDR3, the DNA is TGTGCCAGCAGCCAGGACAGGGTCCAAGAGACCCAGTACTTC. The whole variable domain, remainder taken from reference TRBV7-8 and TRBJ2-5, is GAGVSQSPRYKVAKRGQDVALRCDPISGHVSLFWYQQALGQGPEFLTYFQNEAQLDKSGLPSDRFFAERPEGSVSTLKIQRTQQEDSAVYLCASSQDRVQETQYFGPGTRLLVL.